This T cell receptor (beta chain) was sequenced for a study of blood T cell repertoires in COVID-19. Study details: Sites in the United States, Italy and Spain provided acute and convalescent COVID-19 samples.

Everyone who took part was about 18 to 90 years old, and they came from 20 to 25 US areas. Original analysis: The authors estimated nucleated cell counts from reference gene primer amplification. TCRdb's table, derived via immunoSEQ multiplex PCR, lists solely in-frame clones and lacks some. The V and J calls and clone size come from that table; D and trimming were worked out from the DNA. The sample shows around 260,000 clones, about 93% of them seen only once. The CDR3 runs to 13 residues. Trimming took 10 bases from V and 2 from J; bases not matched to a gene: 6. Per germline, CDR1 MDHEN and CDR2 SYDVKM.

The source of this sequence is a woman in her thirties who had recovered from COVID-19. The sample was PBMCs or T cells enriched from blood (not recorded which). This chain joins TRBV28 and TRBJ1-2; 8 positions agree with TRBD1. This CDR3 is CATEQGGNYGYTF. CDR3 DNA sequence: TGTGCCACAGAACAGGGGGGAAACTATGGCTACACCTTC.